This T cell receptor (beta chain) comes out of a study of cytomegalovirus exposure and HLA in healthy donors (dated by TCRdb to 2016 to 2017). Some background on the complete study: In an earlier analysis of 450 to 750 of the donors, around 300 Gb of sequence data and about 110 million unique TCR beta sequences from 150 million to 200 million T cells were reported. An early release covering roughly 600 HLA-typed donors comprised about 290 gigabases of sequencing data and 85 million or so unique TCR sequences. The genetic ancestry cluster associated with self-reported Caucasian donors included about four fifths of the roughly 400 genotyped donors. The study aimed to test whether cataloging public T cell receptors could reveal signatures of past pathogen exposure. The study used immunosequencing to profile the T cell repertoires of approximately 640 subjects and linked those repertoires to cytomegalovirus serostatus. In addition to the first cohort of around 670 subjects, a separate validation cohort of approximately 110 different subjects was used. To predict cytomegalovirus infection status, the study combined high-throughput TCR immunosequencing, statistical association of individual TCRs with disease status, and machine learning. A later analysis re-analyzed previously published TCR beta repertoires from hundreds of donors and added high-resolution HLA genotyping to study TCR occurrence patterns. Rather than using new phenotypic data, the later analysis identified candidate immune exposures from TCR beta sequences and from how often those sequences occurred across donors. An earlier analysis of around 540 of the donors applied high-throughput TCR beta sequencing to assess whether each TCR beta V gene segment acted as functional or pseudogenic. Donor age, sex, ethnicity and CMV serostatus were collected together with the repertoire data. A later genetic analysis took genome-wide SNP genotypes for about three fifths of the roughly 670 donors and used that subset as a discovery cohort. Every repertoire in the discovery cohort had been generated on one and the same sequencing platform. HLA typing covered class I and class II loci at four-digit resolution. Typing coverage differed by locus: A, B, C, DRB1 and DQB1 were typed in about 629-630 donors, DQA1 in approximately 520, DPA1 in nearly 610, and DPB1 in about 450. About 5 DR-DQ haplotypes were handled as single units for association and clustering, since linkage in the cohort was strong. Among over 350 genotyped donors of the cohort, an average of roughly 240,000 unique TCR beta nucleotide sequences were sequenced per donor, roughly a sixth of them non-productive.

Only a few counts were recorded for this clone. Its recognized antigen is unknown. The record has no base qualities; no much larger clone is one base away. The method behind the library was the immunoSEQ multiplex PCR assay. The multiplex PCR relied on a mix of 60 forward primers for TCR Vbeta segments and 13 reverse primers for TCR Jbeta segments. Amplification of the CDR3 region of rearranged TCR beta genes was performed with a multiplex PCR assay on genomic DNA. Amplified TCR beta libraries were sequenced as 87-base-pair reads on the Illumina HiSeq System. Turning to the authors' computational methods: Across the 670 or so repertoires, a later analysis counted some 81 million unique TCR beta chains, 9.5 million to 13 million of which were shared by at least two donors. Raw reads were error-corrected and collapsed into unique sequences with a nearest-neighbor algorithm that merged closely related sequences to remove PCR and sequencing errors. V, D and J gene segments were assigned by aligning CDR3 sequences to IMGT reference sequences. For a sequence to be retained, at least a six-nucleotide match to both a V gene segment and a J gene segment was required. A rearrangement counted as productive if the CDR3 had no stop codons and remained in frame with V and J, and every other rearrangement counted as non-productive. CDR3 was defined according to IMGT convention as the region running from the second conserved V-encoded cysteine to the conserved J-encoded phenylalanine. Sequences without an unambiguous match to a single V gene segment were excluded from the earlier analysis of about 640 of the donors. An earlier analysis of approximately 590 of the donors called V segments functional above 56.7% productive rearrangements and segregating when the between-donor standard deviation exceeded 5%. A statistical classification framework was built for diagnosing cytomegalovirus status from the catalog of TCR beta chain sequences. A later analysis assigned V and J genes by comparing TCR nucleotide sequences with IMGT/GENE-DB human TR gene sequences. The TCRdist pipeline was used in a later analysis to assign CDR3 sequences and most-parsimonious VDJ recombination scenarios. In a later analysis, each TCR beta chain was defined by its CDR3 amino acid sequence together with its V-gene family, and reads without a unique V-gene family were excluded. As a way to deal with suspected cross-contamination and a sequencing artifact, a later analysis dropped roughly 600 nucleotide sequences that were highly shared and had low generation probability. A later analysis calculated a clonal expansion index for each public chain from normalized within-repertoire ranks of inferred template counts. In a later analysis, generation probabilities were computed with a VDJ recombination model fitted to out-of-frame rearrangements, and the resulting probabilities were checked against IGoR. In a later analysis, hypergeometric tests were used to score TCR-TCR, TCR-HLA and TCR-CMV co-occurrence, with a repertoire-size bias correction applied to TCR pairs. A later analysis estimated false discovery rates by permuting HLA or CMV assignments 20 times. A later analysis grouped co-occurring TCRs with DBSCAN, adding TCRdist sequence similarity when clustering within HLA-allele-positive subsets. Repertoires with fewer than 30,000 or more than 120,000 public chains were left out of co-occurrence clustering, as were four to six repertoires with anomalous nucleotide sharing. TCRdb holds this immuneACCESS table with in-frame rearrangements only. Some clones are missing; in checked studies, unresolved V genes explain under half, and the rest has no known cause. V and J calls plus clone size are reproduced from that table; the DNA served to infer D and trimming. This sample is represented by roughly 250,000 clones; 84% of them were singletons. The top ten hold about 2% of the sample.

The V and J ends are trimmed by 0 bases and 7 bases, leaving 19 bases between them. Its CDR3 holds 17 amino acids, cysteine through phenylalanine. Only CDR3 DNA remains: 51 bases, in frame from the first base. The CDR1 and CDR2 encoded by the germline V gene are ENHRY and SYGVKD. The cohort was made up of 500 to 850 healthy bone marrow donors. At the time of sampling, all cohort members were nominally healthy, though unrecorded immune exposures were likely present. The donor was CMV seropositive and belonged to the group of 250 to 300 seropositive cohort members. Every donor gave a peripheral blood sample, and the peripheral blood mononuclear cells from that sample were used for TCR beta sequencing. The Qiagen DNeasy Blood Extraction Kit was used to extract genomic DNA from the blood cell samples. Study-wide conclusions, independent of this receptor: Most TCR sequences were observed very rarely across donors, whereas some public TCRs were present in many individuals. A further reported finding was that TCR beta sequences accurately predicted the HLA-A and HLA-B alleles for most subjects in the first cohort. The classifier was reported to diagnose cytomegalovirus status with high specificity and sensitivity in both the original and validation cohorts. Because HLA typing was unavailable for some donors at each locus, only the typed subset was used in association tests. A later analysis found that TCR association rates varied across HLA loci, with DRB1 alleles showing the most associated TCRs and HLA-C alleles the fewest. Compared with equally common non-associated chains, HLA-associated TCR beta chains in a later analysis were more clonally expanded and had lower generation probabilities. An association between a missense DCLRE1C variant and V-gene and J-gene trimming of TCR beta chains was found in a later genetic analysis and replicated in an independent cohort. The 87-base-pair reads could not distinguish some IMGT-functional V segments, including TRBV6-2 and TRBV6-3, so those segments were excluded. Compared with the 666-donor mean, donors in an Asian-associated ancestry cluster had fewer N-insertions in productive TCRs, according to a later genetic analysis. Immune exposure information for the cohort was limited to CMV serostatus. In this cohort, only TCR beta chains were sequenced, and detectable features were limited by the absence of alpha or paired-chain data. The sequencing pipeline was judged likely to have produced a cluster of highly shared sequence variants as a technical artifact. A few of the identified cytomegalovirus-associated TCR beta chains were confirmed in vitro to be specific for cytomegalovirus antigens. According to a later analysis, parvovirus B19, influenza, CMV and Epstein-Barr virus appeared linked to several top co-occurrence clusters. Because counts were too low, about 15 rarely observed V segments, including chromosome 9 orphons, were left out of the earlier analysis of some 600 of the donors. An earlier analysis of some 560 of the donors showed that most TCR beta V segments appeared in productive rearrangements either about 87% or about 30% of the time, which broadly matched IMGT annotations. The study gave a list of under 200 TCR beta chains associated with cytomegalovirus. Most CMV-associated TCR beta chains appeared to be HLA-restricted in a later analysis, and the HLA associations seemed to be driven largely by CMV exposure. When HLA alleles, especially DR and DQ, strongly co-occurred, TCR associations were difficult to assign to individual alleles. Roughly uniform sequencing depth across donors was assumed in presence/absence analyses, although this assumption may not hold. The authors suggested that the approach could potentially be generalized to other disease states and immunological phenotypes. Linkage disequilibrium might explain the correlated functional status among segregating V segments, but an unknown experimental factor could not be ruled out. Specific HLA alleles were associated with over 15,000 TCR beta sequences at a false discovery rate of 0.05 in a later analysis.

What was sequenced was PBMCs. The rearranged segments are TRBV10-3 and TRBJ1-5; TRBD1 is perhaps the D gene, given 6 matching bases. The sequence came from a woman in her forties in good health and CMV-seropositive. The CDR3 amino acid sequence is: CAISESRGGLREQPQHF. In nucleotide form, the sequence is TGTGCCATCAGTGAGTCGAGGGGGGGGCTAAGGGAGCAGCCCCAGCATTTT.